This T cell receptor beta chain is drawn from a study of CD8+CD57+ T cells in acquired aplastic anemia. V was shortened by 6 bases and J by 0 bases, with 12 bases between the two germline ends. CDR3 length: 14 residues. Germline V gene lookup returns CDR1 SGDLS and CDR2 YYNGEE. Points on this clonotype: Its cognate antigen is unknown.

Study-wide findings and caveats: A significant difference in CD8+ Simpson's diversity between patients and controls was not found.

Genomic DNA was employed as the template in profiling TCR beta VDJ and CDR3. TCRdb reanalysed the reads using MiXCR and keeps one entry per CDR3 protein. The sample has 150,000 to 200,000 distinct CDR3 sequences; 71% are singletons. It was patients with CD8+CD57+ cell expansion by flow cytometry who were chosen for sequencing. The cohort consisted entirely of patients having severe acquired aplastic anemia. The study sampled blood from patients who had received no therapy. Material: sorted CD4+, CD8+, or CD8+CD57+ T cells (not recorded which) from PBMCs. The receptor comes from a human donor with aplastic anemia. This chain uses TRBV9 with TRBJ1-2; D unclear. The CDR3 protein is CASNTAGPNYGYTF. For the CDR3, the DNA is TGTGCCAGCAACACAGCAGGACCTAACTATGGCTACACCTTC. Complete variable domain (other parts from reference TRBV9 and TRBJ1-2): DSGVTQTPKHLITATGQRVTLRCSPRSGDLSVYWYQQSLDQGLQFLIQYYNGEERAKGNILERFSAQQFPDLHSELNLSSLELGDSALYFCASNTAGPNYGYTFGSGTRLTVV.